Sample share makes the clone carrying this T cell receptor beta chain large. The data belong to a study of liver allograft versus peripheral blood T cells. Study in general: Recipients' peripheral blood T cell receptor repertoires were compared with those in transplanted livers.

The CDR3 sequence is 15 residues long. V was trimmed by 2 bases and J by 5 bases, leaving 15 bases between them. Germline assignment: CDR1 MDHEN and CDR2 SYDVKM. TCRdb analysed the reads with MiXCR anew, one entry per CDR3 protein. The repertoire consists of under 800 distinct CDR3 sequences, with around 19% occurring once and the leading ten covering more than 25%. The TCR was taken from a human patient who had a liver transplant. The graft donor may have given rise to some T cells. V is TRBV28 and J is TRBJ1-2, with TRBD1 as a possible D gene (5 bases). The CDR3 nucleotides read TGTGCCAGCAGTTTACTGGGGACGGTATCTTATGGCTACACCTTC. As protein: CASSLLGTVSYGYTF.